The rows below give T cell receptor beta chains drawn from one sample of a study of shared clonotypes between healthy human individuals. Generated by immunoSEQ multiplex PCR, the TCRdb table keeps only in-frame clones and is missing some. The data hold millions of clones, with about 95% observed a single time. Sample: naive CD8+ T cells sorted from blood. The receptors originated from a man in his late teens or twenties in good health. CDR3s include the opening cysteine and the closing phenylalanine or tryptophan. Fields, in order: D gene, CDR3 length, V gene, J gene, clone size, CDR3 protein, CDR3 DNA. The D gene is left open where the match is weak. A row's size may be missing; if present it is once, few, many or a size class.

>NA|16|TRBV27|TRBJ2-7|NA
CASSPLGVKGSYEQYF
TGTGCCAGCAGTCCCTTAGGGGTTAAGGGCTCCTACGAGCAGTACTTC
>NA|13|TRBV6-1|TRBJ1-2|NA
CASSGQKTYGYTF
TGTGCCAGCAGTGGACAGAAGACCTATGGCTACACCTTC
>NA|13|TRBV7-9|TRBJ2-3|NA
CASSRRTLDTQYF
TGTGCCAGCAGCCGACGCACCTTAGATACGCAGTATTTT
>NA|15|TRBV27|TRBJ2-7|NA
CASSELRDGTYEQYF
TGTGCCAGCAGCGAGCTCCGGGACGGAACCTACGAGCAGTACTTC
>NA|14|TRBV19|TRBJ2-7|few
CASSIGEHSYEQYF
TGTGCCAGTAGTATAGGGGAGCACTCCTACGAGCAGTACTTC
>NA|15|TRBV19|TRBJ1-6|once
CASSVDSSYNSPLHF
TGTGCCAGTAGTGTCGACAGCTCCTATAATTCACCCCTCCACTTT
>TRBD1|12|TRBV28|TRBJ1-2|NA
CASSWDRGGYTF
TGTGCCAGCAGTTGGGACAGGGGAGGCTACACCTTC
>NA|13|TRBV5-6|TRBJ2-7|NA
CASSVGPVYEQYF
TGTGCCAGCAGCGTGGGACCGGTCTACGAGCAGTACTTC
>TRBD2|17|TRBV7-2|TRBJ2-5|NA
CASSSGTSGRVRGTQYF
TGTGCCAGCAGCTCCGGGACTAGCGGGAGGGTCCGGGGGACCCAGTACTTC
>NA|13|TRBV29-1|TRBJ2-7|NA
CSVEDGDSYEQYF
TGCAGCGTTGAGGACGGGGACTCCTACGAGCAGTACTTC
>NA|13|TRBV7-9|TRBJ2-1|NA
CASSSRLGNEQFF
TGTGCCAGCAGCTCTAGACTGGGGAATGAGCAGTTCTTC
>NA|16|TRBV5-6|TRBJ2-3|NA
CASSFNGVILTDTQYF
TGTGCCAGCAGCTTTAACGGGGTTATCCTCACAGATACTCAGTATTTT
>NA|14|TRBV7-9|TRBJ2-3|NA
CASSLVGYTDTQYF
TGTGCCAGCAGCTTAGTAGGATACACAGATACGCAGTATTTT
>TRBD1|14|TRBV6-5|TRBJ1-4|once
CASRPGTGPEKLFF
TGTGCCAGCAGACCCGGGACAGGGCCTGAAAAACTGTTTTTT
>NA|15|TRBV28|TRBJ1-4|NA
CASSLWSEDNEKLFF
TGTGCCAGCAGTTTATGGTCAGAAGATAATGAAAAACTGTTTTTT
>NA|14|TRBV27|TRBJ2-7|NA
CASSFNSRAYEQYF
TGTGCCAGCAGTTTTAACAGCCGAGCCTACGAGCAGTACTTC
>TRBD2|17|TRBV5-1|TRBJ2-3|NA
CASSLLGLAGFTDTQYF
TGCGCCAGCAGCTTGTTGGGACTAGCGGGATTCACAGATACGCAGTATTTT
>NA|16|TRBV9|TRBJ2-3|NA
CASSVEGGSHTDTQYF
TGTGCCAGCAGCGTAGAAGGGGGGTCCCACACAGATACGCAGTATTTT
>TRBD2|17|TRBV10-3|TRBJ2-3|NA
CAISEAPRGGSTDTQYF
TGTGCCATCAGTGAGGCTCCCCGCGGGGGGAGCACAGATACGCAGTATTTT
>TRBD2|13|TRBV19|TRBJ2-7|NA
CASGRAEGYEQYF
TGTGCCAGTGGGAGGGCCGAGGGCTACGAGCAGTACTTC
>NA|15|TRBV19|TRBJ2-5|NA
CASSIVGGYGETQYF
TGTGCCAGTAGTATAGTCGGGGGATACGGAGAGACCCAGTACTTC
>NA|15|TRBV2|TRBJ1-6|NA
CASSEGPLKASPLHF
TGTGCCAGCAGTGAAGGCCCCCTGAAGGCTTCACCCCTCCACTTT
>NA|12|TRBV9|TRBJ1-1|once
CASSVGEGEAFF
TGTGCCAGCAGCGTGGGGGAGGGTGAAGCTTTCTTT
>NA|12|TRBV1|TRBJ2-3|NA
CTSRRPGDTQYF
TGCACCAGCAGAAGGCCTGGCGATACGCAGTATTTT
>TRBD1|17|TRBV5-1|TRBJ1-1|once
CASSFPDTGGGYTEAFF
TGCGCCAGCAGCTTCCCTGATACAGGGGGCGGATACACTGAAGCTTTCTTT
>NA|11|TRBV30|TRBJ1-3|NA
CAWSASGLENF
TGTGCCTGGAGTGCATCAGGACTGGAGAATTTT
>NA|18|TRBV18|TRBJ2-3|NA
CASSQDGDRPRGADTQYF
TGTGCCAGCTCACAAGACGGCGACCGGCCGCGGGGAGCAGATACGCAGTATTTT
>TRBD2|16|TRBV9|TRBJ2-3|NA
CASSASLAGHTDTQYF
TGTGCCAGCAGCGCTTCCCTAGCGGGACACACAGATACGCAGTATTTT
>NA|11|TRBV29-1|TRBJ2-1|NA
CSVESLNEQFF
TGCAGCGTTGAATCCCTCAATGAGCAGTTCTTC
>NA|14|TRBV4-1|TRBJ2-7|NA
CASSQVLGGHEQYF
TGCGCCAGCAGCCAAGTTCTCGGGGGCCACGAGCAGTACTTC
>NA|13|TRBV15|TRBJ2-7|NA
CATSSGTTYEQYF
TGTGCCACCAGCAGTGGGACAACCTACGAGCAGTACTTC
>TRBD2|15|TRBV5-6|TRBJ2-3|NA
CASSLWGGGTDTQYF
TGTGCCAGCAGCTTGTGGGGAGGGGGCACAGATACGCAGTATTTT
>TRBD2|16|TRBV5-1|TRBJ2-5|once
CASSSGLAGGEETQYF
TGCGCCAGCAGCTCAGGACTAGCGGGGGGCGAAGAGACCCAGTACTTC
>TRBD1|13|TRBV2|TRBJ2-7|NA
CASTGQGAGEQYF
TGTGCCAGCACAGGACAGGGGGCCGGCGAGCAGTACTTC
>TRBD1|18|TRBV23-1|TRBJ2-6|once
CASSQSPGGFSGANVLTF
TGCGCCAGCAGTCAATCGCCAGGGGGCTTCTCTGGGGCCAACGTCCTGACTTTC
>NA|17|TRBV29-1|TRBJ2-2|NA
CSVEEVTGRGNTGELFF
TGCAGCGTTGAGGAGGTGACAGGGAGGGGGAACACCGGGGAGCTGTTTTTT
>NA|14|TRBV4-3|TRBJ2-1|NA
CASSQEAPYNEQFF
TGCGCCAGCAGCCAAGAGGCACCGTACAATGAGCAGTTCTTC
>TRBD2|16|TRBV29-1|TRBJ2-1|NA
CSVEAVAGGTYNEQFF
TGCAGCGTTGAAGCCGTAGCGGGGGGCACATACAATGAGCAGTTCTTC
>NA|14|TRBV7-8|TRBJ1-1|NA
CASSSGGMGTEAFF
TGTGCCAGCAGCTCGGGAGGGATGGGTACTGAAGCTTTCTTT
>NA|16|TRBV2|TRBJ2-1|NA
CASRPDYYAADNEQFF
TGTGCCAGCAGGCCCGATTACTACGCGGCCGACAATGAGCAGTTCTTC
>NA|14|TRBV16|TRBJ1-2|NA
CASSQSYSSYGYTF
TGTGCCAGCAGCCAATCGTACAGTTCCTATGGCTACACCTTC
>NA|15|TRBV6-5|TRBJ2-5|NA
CASSYSPGEQETQYF
TGTGCCAGCAGTTACTCCCCAGGGGAACAAGAGACCCAGTACTTC
>NA|13|TRBV13|TRBJ2-1|NA
CASSLKGGHEQFF
TGTGCCAGCAGCCTCAAAGGAGGACATGAGCAGTTCTTC
>TRBD1|15|TRBV4-1|TRBJ2-7|NA
CASSHGQGLSYEQYF
TGCGCCAGCAGCCACGGACAGGGTCTCTCCTACGAGCAGTACTTC
>TRBD1|15|TRBV27|TRBJ1-1|NA
CASRFVQGAGTEAFF
TGTGCCAGCAGGTTTGTCCAGGGGGCCGGGACTGAAGCTTTCTTT